Presented here are 21 T cell receptor beta chains from one specimen sequenced in a study of T cell responses to AZD1222 COVID-19 vaccine. Repertoires were generated with immunoSEQ multiplex PCR, while TCRdb's copy carries only in-frame clones and drops some. The sample includes 100,000 to 150,000 clones, roughly 87% seen only once; the top ten take 4% to 5.5%. Sample: peripheral blood, taken on day 0 of MenACWY control vaccination. The receptors were gathered from an adult in good health.

The rearrangement joins TRBV6-2 or TRBV6-3 to TRBJ1-1, with D maybe TRBD1 (6 bases). The ends were cut back, 5 bases at V and 0 bases at J, with 13 bases in the middle. CDR1 and CDR2 (germline): MNHEY, SVGEGT. CDR3 length equals 15 residues. CDR3: CASSGRGFMNTEAFF. The CDR3 coding sequence is TGTGCCAGCAGTGGCAGGGGTTTCATGAACACTGAAGCTTTCTTT.

CDR3 DNA sequence: TGTGCCAGCAGGCCGGGACTACCCGAATCCAATGAGCAGTTCTTC. It specifies CASRPGLPESNEQFF. The chain uses TRBV6-6 and TRBJ2-1; 7 nucleotides match TRBD2. J gave up 6 bases and V 6 bases, and 11 bases lay outside the gene matches. CDR1 MNHNY and CDR2 SVGAGI come from the germline V gene (reference sequence). The CDR3 is 15 residues long.

The chain couples TRBV5-4 to TRBJ2-6; no reliable D call. The CDR3 is 17 amino acids. Trimming removed 0 bases at V and 0 bases at J, with 10 bases between. The germline gives CDR1 SGHNT, CDR2 YYREEE (reference sequence). DNA of the CDR3: TGTGCCAGCAGCTTGGGATCACGAAGCTCTGGGGCCAACGTCCTGACTTTC. It encodes CASSLGSRSSGANVLTF.

The chain recombines TRBV4-1 with TRBJ2-1; tentative D call: TRBD1 (6 bases). This CDR3 contains 15 residues. Germline lookup yields CDR1 MGHRA and CDR2 YSYEKL. V lost 0 bases and J 6 bases, leaving 12 bases between the germline ends. CDR3 loop: CASSQDTGSGNEQFF. The CDR3 nucleotides are TGCGCCAGCAGCCAAGATACAGGGTCGGGCAATGAGCAGTTCTTC.

The chain recombines TRBV5-6 with TRBJ2-3; TRBD2 agrees at 12 bases. This CDR3 is built from 17 residues. V was pared by 4 bases and J by 2 bases, with 8 bases of the junction left unmatched. The germline V gene has CDR1 SGHDT and CDR2 YYEEEE. The chain's CDR3 is CASSQRTSGATTDTQYF. The DNA for the CDR3 is TGTGCCAGCAGCCAAAGGACTAGCGGGGCAACCACAGATACGCAGTATTTT.

V and J are TRBV11-2 and TRBJ2-7; weak D call: TRBD2 (5 bases). In germline, CDR1 is SGHAT, CDR2 FQNNGV. V was pared by 4 bases and J by 2 bases, with 15 bases between. This CDR3 is built from 15 residues. CDR3 bases: TGTGCCAGCAGCTCTAGCCGGGTTCCTGCCTACGAGCAGTACTTC. Its protein product is CASSSSRVPAYEQYF.

This clone appeared a few times. The genes are TRBV2 and TRBJ2-1; the D is unclear. The germline V and J ends were trimmed by 3 bases and 5 bases, with 5 bases remaining between them. CDR1 SNHLY and CDR2 FYNNEI come from the germline V gene. There are 12 residues in the CDR3. In DNA, the CDR3 is TGTGCCAGCAGTGAGCGAGACAATGAGCAGTTCTTC. Translating it yields CASSERDNEQFF.

The sample holds one count of this clone. The chain recombines TRBV2 with TRBJ2-7; D unclear. The CDR3 extends over 13 amino acids. Trimming shortened V by 2 bases and J by 3 bases, and 8 bases separated the two germline ends. CDR1 is SNHLY, CDR2 FYNNEI, per germline. CDR3: CASSEPQVYEQYF. Here the CDR3 DNA reads TGTGCCAGCAGTGAACCTCAGGTCTACGAGCAGTACTTC. The variable domain in full, with the rest retrieved from reference TRBV2 and TRBJ2-7, is EPEVTQTPSHQVTQMGQEVILRCVPISNHLYFYWYRQILGQKVEFLVSFYNNEISEKSEIFDDQFSVERPDGSNFTLKIRSTKLEDSAMYFCASSEPQVYEQYFGPGTRLTVT.

The rearrangement uses TRBV12-3 or TRBV12-4 and TRBJ2-5; D remains unclear. The CDR3 totals 12 residues. V was pared by 5 bases and J by 2 bases, with 6 bases between. CDR3 DNA: TGTGCCAGCAGTGCTCCACAAGAGACCCAGTACTTC. Residues: CASSAPQETQYF.

The rearrangement uses TRBV24-1 and TRBJ2-6; possibly TRBD1 for D (5 bases). The CDR3 contains 19 residues. The germline gives CDR1 KGHDR, CDR2 SFDVKD. Trimming shortened V by 3 bases and J by 0 bases, and 17 bases separated the two germline ends. CDR3 nucleotide sequence: TGTGCCACCAGTGATCTCCTTAGGGGCCCAGACTCTGGGGCCAACGTCCTGACTTTC. Translating it yields CATSDLLRGPDSGANVLTF.

CDR3 sequence (DNA): TGCAGCGTAGCGGGGGGGAACACAGATACGCAGTATTTT. This translates into CSVAGGNTDTQYF. The rearrangement joins TRBV29-1 to TRBJ2-3, with 10 bases identical to TRBD2. The CDR3 contains 13 residues. V was pared by 6 bases and J by 2 bases, with 2 bases of the junction left unmatched. Germline assignment: CDR1 SQVTM and CDR2 ANQGSEA.

The rearrangement links TRBV15 to TRBJ2-2; 8 bases are a match to TRBD2. Germline V gene lookup returns CDR1 LNHNV and CDR2 YYDKDF (reference sequence). The CDR3 has 14 amino acids. The V gene end was trimmed by 6 bases and the J gene end by 5 bases; junction bases not matched to a gene: 5. In DNA, the CDR3 is TGTGCCACCAGGTCGGGGGGGAGAACCGGGGAGCTGTTTTTT. Amino acid sequence: CATRSGGRTGELFF.

This chain links TRBV19 with TRBJ1-2; no clear D. Per the germline V gene, CDR1 is LNHDA and CDR2 is SQIVND (reference sequence). The CDR3 has 12 residues. Trimming left V 5 bases short and J 5 bases short, with 9 bases between. The CDR3 loop is CASSLPRYGYTF. The CDR3 coding sequence is TGTGCCAGTAGTTTACCTAGGTATGGCTACACCTTC.

The genes are TRBV6-2 or TRBV6-3 and TRBJ2-7; 11 bases line up with TRBD2. V shed 0 bases and J 3 bases; nucleotides not matched to a gene: 1. From germline, CDR1 is MNHEY and CDR2 SVGEGT. This CDR3 has 15 amino acids. The CDR3 sequence: CASSYSTSGDYEQYV. The CDR3 coding sequence is TGTGCCAGCAGTTACTCGACTAGCGGGGACTACGAGCAGTACGTC.

This clone came up once. As DNA, the CDR3 is TGTGCCAGCAGTCCGGGGGAGGGGCGCCCTCAGGCCTATGGCTACACCTTC. Translating gives CASSPGEGRPQAYGYTF. The V call is TRBV6-6, the J call TRBJ1-2; D is perhaps TRBD1 (5 bases). From germline, CDR1 is MNHNY and CDR2 SVGAGI (reference sequence). This CDR3 has 17 residues. The V and J ends lost 5 bases and 4 bases respectively, with 23 bases between them.

The chain carries TRBV28 and TRBJ2-2; no clear D gene. CDR3 length: 13 amino acids. V was shortened by 1 base and J by 4 bases, with 4 bases between the two germline ends. CDR1 MDHEN and CDR2 SYDVKM come from the germline V gene. The CDR3 protein is CASSLFGTGELFF. The CDR3 bases are TGTGCCAGCAGTTTATTTGGCACCGGGGAGCTGTTTTTT.

This clone has at least ten counts. This chain connects TRBV7-9 to TRBJ2-5; tentatively, D is TRBD1 or TRBD2 (7 bases each). Trimming stripped 4 bases from V and 0 bases from J, with 18 bases between. CDR3 length: 17 amino acids. Germline V CDR1 and CDR2: SEHNR, FQNEAQ (reference sequence). The CDR3 is CASSSWGGGSYQETQYF. CDR3 nucleotide sequence: TGTGCCAGCAGCTCCTGGGGAGGGGGCTCGTACCAAGAGACCCAGTACTTC.

The chain recombines TRBV11-3 with TRBJ1-6; weak D call: TRBD1 (6 bases). The ends were cut back, 1 base at V and 11 bases at J, with 15 bases in the middle. Germline loops: CDR1 SGHNT, CDR2 YENEEA. The CDR3 covers 15 residues. Here the CDR3 DNA reads TGTGCCAGCAGCTTAGGGAGCAGGGGAGGTACACCCCTCCACTTT. Its translation is CASSLGSRGGTPLHF.

This chain links TRBV4-1 with TRBJ2-1, with a possible D match to TRBD2 (5 bases). Trimming cost V 4 bases and J 0 bases, with 10 bases left between them. The CDR3 runs to 15 residues. Germline loops: CDR1 MGHRA, CDR2 YSYEKL. This CDR3 reads CASSPDSNSYNEQFF. The CDR3 DNA is TGCGCCAGCAGCCCGGACTCGAACTCCTACAATGAGCAGTTCTTC.

This rearrangement joins TRBV5-1 to TRBJ2-5; 11 positions agree with TRBD1. The V segment lost 3 bases and the J segment 9 bases; nucleotides outside the gene matches: 13. The CDR3 runs 16 residues. In germline, CDR1 is SGHRS, CDR2 YFSETQ. The CDR3: CASSSGTGGDLDPQYF. The CDR3 DNA follows: TGCGCCAGCAGCTCCGGGACAGGGGGGGACCTGGACCCCCAGTACTTC.

This clone was counted a single time. This chain connects TRBV7-9 to TRBJ1-4; 9 bases are shared with TRBD1. The CDR3 runs to 17 residues. The trim removed 1 base at V and 8 bases at J, leaving 11 bases unmatched. In germline, CDR1 is SEHNR, CDR2 FQNEAQ (reference sequence). The CDR3 loop is CASSLDVLGQGVEKLFF. The CDR3 DNA is TGTGCCAGCAGCTTAGACGTTTTGGGACAGGGCGTCGAAAAACTGTTTTTT.